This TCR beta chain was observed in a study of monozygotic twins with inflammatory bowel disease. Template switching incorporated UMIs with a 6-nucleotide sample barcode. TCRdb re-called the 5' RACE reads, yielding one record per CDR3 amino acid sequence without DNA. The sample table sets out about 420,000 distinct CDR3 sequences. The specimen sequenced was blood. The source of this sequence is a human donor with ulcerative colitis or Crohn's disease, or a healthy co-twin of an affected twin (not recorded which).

CDR3 in amino acids: CASSLGDRVAHEQYF. V is TRBV7-2 and J is TRBJ2-7; TCRdb indicates TRBD1, and absent DNA this call remains unverified. CDR3 length equals 15 residues. CDR1 and CDR2 (germline): SGHTA, FQGNSA.